This T cell receptor (beta chain) was recovered during a study of response to subunit inactivated influenza vaccine. This clonotype was observed a few times. Each CDR3 protein is one row after TCRdb ran MiXCR on the RT-PCR reads. The sample contains just under 550,000 distinct CDR3 sequences, approximately 24% of which appear only once. The sample was also reused in another study, on T cells expressing NK-cell markers. That publication notes: UMIs were included in TCR beta cDNA generated by 5'RACE template switching. Only alpha-beta TCR T cells were sorted in several experiments, using an anti-gamma-delta TCR antibody. Dominant NKG2C+ clonotype frequencies of roughly 1.0-7.0% of CD8+ T cells were measured in more than 5 donors.

The TCR was taken from a man between 50 and 59 years old who received an inactivated influenza vaccine. This specimen was CD4+ T cells sorted from PBMCs, taken about 11 days after vaccination.

CDR3: CASSLKFGELAFF. For the CDR3, the DNA is TGTGCCAGCAGCTTAAAGTTTGGGGAATTAGCTTTCTTT. The rearrangement uses TRBV7-2 and TRBJ1-1, with D unclear. Trimming shortened V by 2 bases and J by 10 bases, and 14 bases separated the two germline ends. CDR1 and CDR2 from the germline V gene are SGHTA and FQGNSA. The length of the CDR3 is 13 residues.